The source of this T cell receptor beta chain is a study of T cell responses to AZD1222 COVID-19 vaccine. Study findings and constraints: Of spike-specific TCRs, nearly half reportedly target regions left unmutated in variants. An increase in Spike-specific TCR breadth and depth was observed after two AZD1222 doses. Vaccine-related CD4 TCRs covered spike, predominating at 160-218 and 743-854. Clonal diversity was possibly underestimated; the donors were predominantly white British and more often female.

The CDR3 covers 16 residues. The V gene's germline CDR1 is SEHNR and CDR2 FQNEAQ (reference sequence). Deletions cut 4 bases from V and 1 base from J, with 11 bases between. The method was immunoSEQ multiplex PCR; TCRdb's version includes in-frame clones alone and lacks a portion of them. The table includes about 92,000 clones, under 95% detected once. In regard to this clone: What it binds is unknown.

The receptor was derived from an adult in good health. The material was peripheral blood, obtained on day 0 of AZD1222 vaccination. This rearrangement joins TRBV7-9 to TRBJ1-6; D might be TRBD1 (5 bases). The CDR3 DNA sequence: TGTGCCAGCAGCTACGGGGGAGGGTCCTATAATTCACCCCTCCACTTT. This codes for CASSYGGGSYNSPLHF.